The sequence of this T cell receptor (beta chain) was determined in a study of blood T cell repertoires in COVID-19. Across the whole study: PBMCs, B-cell-depleted T cells, or T cells provided the cDNA or gDNA that made up the material.

This clone was seen just once. This CDR3 is 17 amino acids long. The germline gives CDR1 SGHTA, CDR2 FQGNSA. The V end was cut by 7 bases, the J end by 1 base, with 22 bases between. Clones were sequenced by immunoSEQ multiplex PCR, and TCRdb holds only the in-frame ones, with some missing. The table lists some 220,000 clones, over 60% of them singletons. Sequenced: peripheral blood. The gene calls are TRBV7-2 and TRBJ2-5, with D possibly matching TRBD2 (7 bases). The TCR was taken from a woman in her sixties or seventies with acute or convalescent COVID-19. CDR3 region: CASTYLGAGASQETQYF. The CDR3, as DNA: TGTGCCAGCACCTACTTAGGGGCGGGGGCCTCCCAAGAGACCCAGTACTTC.